Listed below are T cell receptor beta chains from one sample, sequenced in a study of blood T cells in healthy people across ages. TCRdb used MiXCR to reprocess the 5' RACE reads, holding one entry per CDR3 protein. The sample holds over 1,500,000 distinct CDR3 sequences, about two fifths seen once. Specimen: blood. The receptors were sampled from a human donor in good health. The CDR3 runs from the conserved cysteine through the conserved F or W. Fields, in order: D gene, V gene, CDR3 length, clone size, J gene, CDR3 DNA, CDR3 protein. The D gene is left open where the match is weak. A clone size is listed for some rows: how often the clone was seen (once, few, many), or a class if it is expanded.

>NA|TRBV5-1|14|NA|TRBJ1-2
TGCGCCAGCAGCTTGGGGGACGGAAGATATGGCTACACCTTC
CASSLGDGRYGYTF
>NA|TRBV9|13|few|TRBJ1-5
TGTGCCAGCAGCCCTGCCAAAGGGGGGCCCCAGCATTTT
CASSPAKGGPQHF
>TRBD1|TRBV28|12|NA|TRBJ1-1
TGTGCCACGACGCCCCCGGGACAGCAAGCTTTCTTT
CATTPPGQQAFF
>TRBD2|TRBV7-8|16|NA|TRBJ2-1
TGTGCCAGCAGCCCCATGACTAGCGGGGGCTACAATGAGCAGTTCTTC
CASSPMTSGGYNEQFF
>TRBD1|TRBV15|15|NA|TRBJ2-5
TGTGCCACCAGCAGATTCGGGACAGGGGAAGAGACCCAGTACTTC
CATSRFGTGEETQYF
>NA|TRBV15|13|few|TRBJ2-7
TGTGCCACCAGCAGAGAGGCAGCCTACGAGCAGTACTTC
CATSREAAYEQYF
>NA|TRBV4-1|16|NA|TRBJ2-1
TGCGCCAGCAGCCGGGCTGGGGCCTCGGGTTACAATGAGCAGTTCTTC
CASSRAGASGYNEQFF
>TRBD1|TRBV4-3|17|few|TRBJ2-7
TGCGCCAGCAGCCAAGTTTCGGGGACAGGGGTCACCTACGAGCAGTACTTC
CASSQVSGTGVTYEQYF
>NA|TRBV12-3/TRBV12-4|15|few|TRBJ1-2
TGTGCCAGCAGTTTAGAAGTCAGTAGTACCGTGGGCTACACCTTC
CASSLEVSSTVGYTF
>NA|TRBV5-1|13|few|TRBJ2-7
TGCGCCAGCAGCTTGACAGGTAGGAGGGAGCAGTACTTC
CASSLTGRREQYF
>NA|TRBV5-1|14|NA|TRBJ2-5
TGCGCCAGCAGCCTTACGGCGCGTAAAGGGACCCAGTACTTC
CASSLTARKGTQYF
>TRBD2|TRBV7-2|16|few|TRBJ2-7
TGTGCCAGCAGCTTACAGGGCGGGGGGCCCTCCTACGAGCAGTACTTC
CASSLQGGGPSYEQYF
>NA|TRBV28|14|few|TRBJ1-2
TGTGCCAGCAGTTTCAGACAGGCTCCCTATGGCTACACCTTC
CASSFRQAPYGYTF
>TRBD2|TRBV20-1|14|many|TRBJ2-1
TGCAGTGCTAGGGCGGGGGGGACCTACAATGAGCAGTTCTTC
CSARAGGTYNEQFF
>NA|TRBV20-1|14|NA|TRBJ1-1
TGCAGTGCTGCTGACAGGCGACGGATCACTGAAGCTTTCTTT
CSAADRRRITEAFF
>TRBD1|TRBV18|16|many|TRBJ1-2
TGTGCCAGCTCACCTTCGAGACAGGGCTTATCGTATGGCTACACCTTC
CASSPSRQGLSYGYTF
>NA|TRBV30|13|few|TRBJ1-1
TGTGCCTGGAGTGTAGGGGGGAACACTGAAGCTTTCTTT
CAWSVGGNTEAFF
>TRBD1|TRBV7-9|17|NA|TRBJ2-3
TGTGCCAGCAGCTGGGCACTGGGACAGCGTAGCACAGGTACGCAGTATTTT
CASSWALGQRSTGTQYF
>TRBD2|TRBV7-8|14|few|TRBJ2-3
TGTGCCAGCAGCGACGGACTAGCCACAGATACGCAGTATTTT
CASSDGLATDTQYF
>TRBD1|TRBV6-2/TRBV6-3|15|few|TRBJ1-4
TGTGCCAGCAGTTACTACGGACAGGGGAATGAAAAACTGTTTTTT
CASSYYGQGNEKLFF
>NA|TRBV2|16|NA|TRBJ1-5
TGTGCCAGCATTGAAACGGGAGGGCCTTTAAATCAGCCCCAGCATTTT
CASIETGGPLNQPQHF
>NA|TRBV6-5|13|few|TRBJ2-7
TGTGCCAGCAGTGTCTCACAGGGCTACGAGCAGTACTTC
CASSVSQGYEQYF
>NA|TRBV20-1|12|few|TRBJ1-2
TGCAGTGCCCCCCCACCGGCCTATGGCTACACCTTC
CSAPPPAYGYTF
>TRBD1|TRBV24-1|14|few|TRBJ2-3
TGTGCCACCAGCCCCAGGGGGCTCAAAGATACGCAGTATTTT
CATSPRGLKDTQYF
>TRBD1|TRBV7-2|18|NA|TRBJ1-2
TGTGCCAGCAGCATAGTAGGGGACAGGGGGTTTTCTGACTATGGCTACACCTTC
CASSIVGDRGFSDYGYTF
>NA|TRBV7-2|15|few|TRBJ2-3
TGTGCCAGCAGCTGGGAGTCATTGGGCACAGATACGCAGTATTTT
CASSWESLGTDTQYF
>NA|TRBV20-1|14|NA|TRBJ1-5
TGCAGTGCTAGAGCTTCTAATAGCAATCAGCCCCAGCATTTT
CSARASNSNQPQHF
>NA|TRBV7-9|15|NA|TRBJ2-3
TGTGCCAGCAGCTTCGGACTGGGGCTAACAGATACGCAGTATTTT
CASSFGLGLTDTQYF
>NA|TRBV7-8|17|NA|TRBJ1-5
TGTGCCAGCAGCCCAATAAATGACAGCCCCGGCGATCAGCCCCAGCATTTT
CASSPINDSPGDQPQHF
>NA|TRBV4-3|16|NA|TRBJ2-3
TGCGCCAGCAGCCCCTGGGGGGCCGGTTTAGCGGATACGCAGTATTTT
CASSPWGAGLADTQYF
>NA|TRBV7-9|12|NA|TRBJ2-5
TGTTCCAGCAGTCACCTAGAAGAGACCCAGTACTTC
CSSSHLEETQYF
>TRBD2|TRBV20-1|17|few|TRBJ2-5
TGCAGTGCTAGGGACGGGGGGGCGCAGGGTCTCTACAATGAGCAGTACTTC
CSARDGGAQGLYNEQYF
>NA|TRBV29-1|16|NA|TRBJ2-1
TGCAGCGGTACTGAGGACTTCGCGAGCTCCTACAATGAGCAGTTCTTC
CSGTEDFASSYNEQFF
>NA|TRBV6-1|12|NA|TRBJ2-5
TGTGCCAGCAGTGATAATGAAGAGACCCAGTACTTC
CASSDNEETQYF
>NA|TRBV7-9|15|few|TRBJ1-6
TGTGCCAGCAGAAGCGGGGTAAACTATAATTCACCCCTCCACTTT
CASRSGVNYNSPLHF
>NA|TRBV27|15|few|TRBJ1-5
TGTGCCAGCAGTTTAACGGCCAATAGCAATCAGCCCCAGCATTTT
CASSLTANSNQPQHF
>NA|TRBV7-9|15|few|TRBJ2-3
TGTGCCAGCAGCTTAGTTGCCAGTTTCACAGATACGCAGTATTTT
CASSLVASFTDTQYF
>NA|TRBV7-2|16|NA|TRBJ2-1
TGTGCCAGCAGCTCTATACTCTCCCAGGGGTACAATGAGCAGTTCTTC
CASSSILSQGYNEQFF
>TRBD2|TRBV6-5|16|NA|TRBJ2-5
TGTGCCAGCAGTTACCTAGCGGGGGGAAACGGAGAGACCCAGTACTTC
CASSYLAGGNGETQYF
>TRBD2|TRBV7-2|15|NA|TRBJ2-3
TGTGCCAGCAGCCTAGCGGCTACAAGGACAGATACGCAGTATTTT
CASSLAATRTDTQYF
>TRBD2|TRBV11-2|17|NA|TRBJ2-1
TGTGCCAGCAGCTTAGAGGGTCCAGCGGGGGCCGAGAATGAGCAGTTCTTC
CASSLEGPAGAENEQFF
>NA|TRBV20-1|14|few|TRBJ1-1
TGCAGTGTCTTGAGGTGGGGGGAAAGGACTGAAGCTTTCTTT
CSVLRWGERTEAFF
>TRBD1|TRBV5-6|14|NA|TRBJ1-4
TGTGCCAGCAGCCAGGGGGGTTTTAGTGAAAAACTGTTTTTT
CASSQGGFSEKLFF
>NA|TRBV20-1|17|few|TRBJ1-6
TGCAGTGCTAGATCGGGCCTTAACGACCCAAGGGGTTCACCCCTCCACTTT
CSARSGLNDPRGSPLHF
>TRBD2|TRBV12-3/TRBV12-4|11|NA|TRBJ2-1
TGTGCCAGCAGTTCGGGACTAGCGGGGTTCTTC
CASSSGLAGFF
>NA|TRBV7-9|15|once|TRBJ2-7
TGTGCCAGCAGCTTAGCGAGGGGCCTGGACTACGAGCAGTACTTC
CASSLARGLDYEQYF
>NA|TRBV15|13|NA|TRBJ2-1
TGTGCCACCAGCAGGGAAAAAGTAGGTGAGCAGTTCTTC
CATSREKVGEQFF
>TRBD1|TRBV4-2|12|NA|TRBJ2-5
TGTGCCAGCAGCCCAGAAGGCAGGGACAGGTACTTC
CASSPEGRDRYF
>NA|TRBV6-6|13|few|TRBJ1-1
TGTGCCAGCAGTTACCAGGATAACACTGAAGCTTTCTTT
CASSYQDNTEAFF
>NA|TRBV7-9|16|NA|TRBJ2-5
TGTGCCAGCAGCGCCCCAGGGGAAGAGTACCAAGAGACCCAGTACTTC
CASSAPGEEYQETQYF
>NA|TRBV5-1|12|few|TRBJ2-1
TGCGCCAGCAGCCCCCGGGGGTTTGAGCAGTTCTTC
CASSPRGFEQFF
>NA|TRBV20-1|14|NA|TRBJ2-3
TGCAGTGCCAGAGGGGGGGACTTCACAGATACGCAGTATTTT
CSARGGDFTDTQYF
>NA|TRBV7-2|14|NA|TRBJ1-2
NA
CASSEGTGVYGCTF